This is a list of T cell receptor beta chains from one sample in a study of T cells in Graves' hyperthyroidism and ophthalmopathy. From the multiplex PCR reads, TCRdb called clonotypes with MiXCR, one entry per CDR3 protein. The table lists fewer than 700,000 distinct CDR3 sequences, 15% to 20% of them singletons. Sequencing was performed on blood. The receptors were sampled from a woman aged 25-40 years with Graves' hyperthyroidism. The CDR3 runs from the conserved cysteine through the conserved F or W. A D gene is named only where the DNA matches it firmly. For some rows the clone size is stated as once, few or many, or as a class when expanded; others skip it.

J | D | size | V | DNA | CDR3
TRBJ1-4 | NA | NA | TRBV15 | TGTGCCACCAGCAGAGTGGTGGGTGAACAGGGAAATGAAAAACTGTTTTTT | CATSRVVGEQGNEKLFF
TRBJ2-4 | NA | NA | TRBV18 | TGTGCCAGCTCACCCGTGGGGGGAAGAGAAAACATTCAGTACTTC | CASSPVGGRENIQYF
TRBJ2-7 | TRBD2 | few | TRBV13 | TGTGCCAGCAGCTTATCCGGGACTAGCGGGAACTCGTCCTACGAGCAGTACTTC | CASSLSGTSGNSSYEQYF
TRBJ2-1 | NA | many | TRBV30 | TGTGCCTGGACCGGAACTCGCCATAATGAGCAGTTCTTC | CAWTGTRHNEQFF
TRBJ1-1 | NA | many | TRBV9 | TGCGCCAGCAGTGTCGGAGGGGGGATGAACACTGAAGCTTTCTTT | CASSVGGGMNTEAFF
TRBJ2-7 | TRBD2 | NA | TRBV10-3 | TGTGCCATCAGTGAGTCGCCACGGACTAGCGGGAGAAAGTCCGTCTACGAGCAGTACTTC | CAISESPRTSGRKSVYEQYF
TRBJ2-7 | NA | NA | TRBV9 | TGTGCCAGCAGCGTAGTTACTGGGACCGAGCAGTACTTC | CASSVVTGTEQYF
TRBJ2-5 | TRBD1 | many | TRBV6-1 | TGTGCCAGCAGCCGGGACAGGGATGAGACCCAGTACTTC | CASSRDRDETQYF
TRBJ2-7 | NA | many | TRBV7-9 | TGTGCCAGCAGCCCCCGGGTTGCGGGGCATGCCTACGAGCAGTACTTC | CASSPRVAGHAYEQYF
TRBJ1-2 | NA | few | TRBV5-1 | TGCGCCAGCAGCTTGGCCGGTTTTAACTATGGCTACACCTTC | CASSLAGFNYGYTF
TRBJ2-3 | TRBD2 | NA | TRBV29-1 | TGCAGCACCGGGACTAGCGGGAGTAGAACAGATACGCAGTATTTT | CSTGTSGSRTDTQYF
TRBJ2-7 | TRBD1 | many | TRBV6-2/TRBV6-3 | TGTGCCAGCAGAAGCCAGACAGGGATCTCCTACGAGCAGTACTTC | CASRSQTGISYEQYF
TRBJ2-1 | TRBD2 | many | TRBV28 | TGTGCCAGCAAACTAGCGGGCAATGAGCAGTTCTTC | CASKLAGNEQFF
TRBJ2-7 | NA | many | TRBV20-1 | TGCAGTGCTAGAGATCTCGGGGGCCTTAGGGAGCAGTACTTC | CSARDLGGLREQYF
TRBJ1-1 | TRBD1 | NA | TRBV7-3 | TGTGCCAGCAGCTTAACCCCTTTACGTCCCGGGACAGGGGATGGGGACACTGAAGCTTTCTTT | CASSLTPLRPGTGDGDTEAFF
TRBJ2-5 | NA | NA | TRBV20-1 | TGCAGTGCCCCCCGGAGCTTTGGAGAGACCCAGTACTTC | CSAPRSFGETQYF
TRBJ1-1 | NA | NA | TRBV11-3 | TGTGCCAGCAGCCCGACCAGGGGTACTGAAGCTTTCTTT | CASSPTRGTEAFF
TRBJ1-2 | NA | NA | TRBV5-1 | TGCGCCAGCAGCTATGCGGACAGCACCTATGGCTACACCTTC | CASSYADSTYGYTF
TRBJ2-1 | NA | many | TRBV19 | TGCGCCAGCTCGGGTGGGAATGAGCAGTTCTTC | CASSGGNEQFF
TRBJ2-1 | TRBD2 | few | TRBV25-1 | TGTGCCAGCAATTTAGCGGGCCCGCAGTTCTTC | CASNLAGPQFF
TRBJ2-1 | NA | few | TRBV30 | TGTGCCTGGGACCGCCGGGGGAGCTCCTACAATGAGCAGTTCTTC | CAWDRRGSSYNEQFF
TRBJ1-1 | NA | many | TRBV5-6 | TGTGCCAGCAGCTTGGCCACGAGGGGGGCTGAAGCTTTCTTT | CASSLATRGAEAFF
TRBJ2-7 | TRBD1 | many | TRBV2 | TGTGCCAGCCGAGGGGACAGCCCCTACGAGCAGTACTTC | CASRGDSPYEQYF
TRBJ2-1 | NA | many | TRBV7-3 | TGTGCCAGCAGCTTAAGGGGAACCAGCTCCTACAATGAGCAGTTCTTC | CASSLRGTSSYNEQFF
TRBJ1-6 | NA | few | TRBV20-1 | TGCAGTGCTAGATCCCGAGGCGGGGCAGACAATTCACCCCTCCACTTT | CSARSRGGADNSPLHF
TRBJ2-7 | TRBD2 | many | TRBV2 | TGTGCCAGCAGTGGGATACTAGCGAGCGAGCAGTACTTC | CASSGILASEQYF
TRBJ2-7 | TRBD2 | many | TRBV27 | TGTGCCAGCAGTTCGGGGGGGCGAGAGCAGTACTTC | CASSSGGREQYF
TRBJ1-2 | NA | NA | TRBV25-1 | TGTGCCAGCAGTAAGACGGGGAGGTATGGCTACACCTTC | CASSKTGRYGYTF
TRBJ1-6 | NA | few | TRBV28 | TGTGCCAGCAGTTTAGGGGCACAACATAATTCACCCCTCCACTTT | CASSLGAQHNSPLHF
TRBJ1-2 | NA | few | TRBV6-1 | TGTGCCAGCAGAGCCGGGGGCACCAACTATGGCTACACCTTC | CASRAGGTNYGYTF
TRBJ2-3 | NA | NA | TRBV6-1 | TGTGCCAGCAGTGCCTCTTGGCGGGCATACACAGATACGCAGTATTTT | CASSASWRAYTDTQYF
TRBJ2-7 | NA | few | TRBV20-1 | TGCAGTGCAAGCCGGCGGGGCGGTACTACCTACGAGCAGTACTTC | CSASRRGGTTYEQYF
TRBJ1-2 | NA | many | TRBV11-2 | TGTGCCAGCAGCCCATGGGGGGGATCTAACTATGGCTACACCTTC | CASSPWGGSNYGYTF
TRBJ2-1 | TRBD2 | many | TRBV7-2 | TGTGCCAGCAGCTTGCGGGGGTTGAACGCCAACCAGTTCTTC | CASSLRGLNANQFF
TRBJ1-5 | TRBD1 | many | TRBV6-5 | TGTGCCAGCAGTTATCCGGACAGGAAGCCAAATCAGCCCCAGCATTTT | CASSYPDRKPNQPQHF
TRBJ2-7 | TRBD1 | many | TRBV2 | TGTGCCAGCAAGCGGGACAGGGAGTACGAGCAGTACTTC | CASKRDREYEQYF
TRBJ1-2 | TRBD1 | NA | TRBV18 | TGTGCCAGCTCACCATCAGGGACAGGGGGCCATGGCTACACCTTC | CASSPSGTGGHGYTF
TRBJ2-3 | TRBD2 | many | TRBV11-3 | TGTGCCAGCAGCTTAGAGCTGTCTAGCGGGAGTAGCACAGATACGCAGTATTTT | CASSLELSSGSSTDTQYF
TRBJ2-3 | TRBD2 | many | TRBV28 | TGTGCCAGCTCGACCGGGGACTACCACACAGATACGCAGTATTTT | CASSTGDYHTDTQYF
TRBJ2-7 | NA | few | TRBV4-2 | TGTGCCAGCAGCCGTGGGGCAGGAACCCTCGGGGAGCAGTACTTC | CASSRGAGTLGEQYF
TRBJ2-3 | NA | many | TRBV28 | TGTGCCAGCAGTCGGCAGGGGCGTAGCACAGATACGCAGTATTTT | CASSRQGRSTDTQYF
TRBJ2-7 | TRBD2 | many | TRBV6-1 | TGTGCCAGCGGGACTAGCGGCTCCTACGAGCAGTACTTC | CASGTSGSYEQYF
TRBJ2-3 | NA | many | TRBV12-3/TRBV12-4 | TGTGCCAGCAGTTTAGATTTGTACGGAGCCACAGATACGCAGTATTTT | CASSLDLYGATDTQYF
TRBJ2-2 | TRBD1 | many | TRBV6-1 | TGTGCCAGCAAGGGGGAGGACAGGGGCGACACCGGGGAGCTGTTTTTT | CASKGEDRGDTGELFF
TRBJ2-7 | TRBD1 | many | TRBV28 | TGTGCCAGCAGTTACACCAGCCGGGTGTCAGGGGGCCCACCCTACGAGCAGTACTTC | CASSYTSRVSGGPPYEQYF
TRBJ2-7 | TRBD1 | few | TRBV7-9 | TGTGCCAGCAGCTATCGACAGGGCTACGGCGAGCAGTACTTC | CASSYRQGYGEQYF
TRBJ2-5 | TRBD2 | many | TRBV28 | TGTGCCAGCAGCCTTTCACTAGCGGGAGTGGAGACCCAGTACTTC | CASSLSLAGVETQYF
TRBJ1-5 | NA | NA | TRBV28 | TGTGCCAGCAGCCCTCCCGACCCTTCCAATCAGCCCCAGCATTTT | CASSPPDPSNQPQHF
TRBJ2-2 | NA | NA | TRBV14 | TGTGCCAGCAGCCGAACAGGGTCGCCCACCGGGGAGCTGTTTTTT | CASSRTGSPTGELFF
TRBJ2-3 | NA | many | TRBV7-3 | TGTGCCAGCAGTCTTAGGGGGGGGAGCACAGATACGCAGTATTTT | CASSLRGGSTDTQYF
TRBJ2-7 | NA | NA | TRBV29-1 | TGCAGCGTTGAGGGTGCGAACAGGCCATACGAGCAGTACTTC | CSVEGANRPYEQYF
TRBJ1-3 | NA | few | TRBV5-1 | TGCGCCAGCTGCCCGACCCTCTCTGGAAACACCATATATTTT | CASCPTLSGNTIYF
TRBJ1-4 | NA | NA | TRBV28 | TGTGCCAGCAGTCCAATGGGTGTCCCTAATGAAAAACTGTTTTTT | CASSPMGVPNEKLFF
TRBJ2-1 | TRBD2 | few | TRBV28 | TGTGCCAGCAGTTTCAGCGGGGACTACAATGAGCAGTTCTTC | CASSFSGDYNEQFF
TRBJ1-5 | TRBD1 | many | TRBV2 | TGTGCCAGCAGTTTACTTCAGGGGGGAAAGGCCCAGCATTTT | CASSLLQGGKAQHF